Listed below are T cell receptor beta chains from one sample, sequenced in a study of CD8 T cells in ankylosing spondylitis. TCRdb processed the 5' RACE reads anew with MiXCR; each CDR3 protein has one entry. The sample has some 140,000 distinct CDR3 sequences, approximately 9.2% seen once. Input material: synovial fluid, either unsorted or a sorted T cell fraction (not recorded which). These receptor sequences come from a male donor with ankylosing spondylitis. Each CDR3 is given with its conserved first and last residue. The D gene is left open where the match is weak. Not all rows give a size; the values are once, few, many and, for expanded clones, a class.

j_gene: TRBJ2-2
v_gene: TRBV12-3/TRBV12-4
abundance: few
d_gene: TRBD1
CDR3aa: CASSFQGVAGELFF
CDR3nt: TGTGCCAGCAGTTTCCAGGGGGTAGCCGGGGAGCTGTTTTTT

j_gene: TRBJ1-2
v_gene: TRBV28
abundance: many
d_gene: NA
CDR3aa: CASSQGVNYGYTF
CDR3nt: TGTGCCAGCTCTCAAGGGGTAAACTATGGCTACACCTTC

j_gene: TRBJ2-1
v_gene: TRBV11-1
abundance: many
d_gene: TRBD2
CDR3aa: CASSLPSGGHNEQFF
CDR3nt: TGTGCCAGCAGCCTGCCTAGCGGGGGCCACAATGAGCAGTTCTTC

j_gene: TRBJ2-7
v_gene: TRBV10-3
abundance: few
d_gene: NA
CDR3aa: CAINGRGVGYEQYF
CDR3nt: TGTGCCATCAATGGGCGGGGAGTTGGGTACGAGCAGTACTTC

j_gene: TRBJ2-7
v_gene: TRBV20-1
abundance: few
d_gene: TRBD1
CDR3aa: CSARDLTRQGATYEQYF
CDR3nt: TGCAGTGCTAGAGATCTAACCCGACAGGGGGCAACCTACGAGCAGTACTTC

j_gene: TRBJ2-5
v_gene: TRBV12-3/TRBV12-4
abundance: many
d_gene: NA
CDR3aa: CASSSNRDPQETQYF
CDR3nt: TGTGCCAGCAGTTCGAACCGGGATCCCCAAGAGACCCAGTACTTC

j_gene: TRBJ2-1
v_gene: TRBV6-4
abundance: many
d_gene: TRBD2
CDR3aa: CASSDGLAGDYNEQFF
CDR3nt: TGTGCCAGCAGTGACGGGTTAGCGGGGGATTACAATGAGCAGTTCTTC

j_gene: TRBJ2-7
v_gene: TRBV20-1
abundance: NA
d_gene: NA
CDR3aa: CSASGREQGYEQYF
CDR3nt: TGCAGTGCTAGTGGTCGCGAGCAGGGCTACGAGCAGTACTTC

j_gene: TRBJ2-1
v_gene: TRBV6-1
abundance: NA
d_gene: TRBD2
CDR3aa: CASTFRGLDANEQFF
CDR3nt: TGTGCCAGCACCTTTAGGGGACTAGATGCTAATGAGCAGTTCTTC

j_gene: TRBJ2-3
v_gene: TRBV7-9
abundance: many
d_gene: TRBD2
CDR3aa: CASSLRSGGTDTQYF
CDR3nt: TGTGCCAGCAGCTTACGTAGCGGGGGCACAGATACGCAGTATTTT

j_gene: TRBJ2-1
v_gene: TRBV3-1
abundance: many
d_gene: TRBD2
CDR3aa: CASSQEGGGRLFF
CDR3nt: TGTGCCAGCAGCCAAGAGGGGGGCGGGAGGCTGTTCTTC

j_gene: TRBJ1-5
v_gene: TRBV19
abundance: NA
d_gene: NA
CDR3aa: CASSFRQSNQPQHF
CDR3nt: TGTGCCAGTAGTTTCCGACAGAGCAATCAGCCCCAGCATTTT

j_gene: TRBJ2-7
v_gene: TRBV5-1
abundance: many
d_gene: TRBD2
CDR3aa: CASRLDDPVAGDYEQYF
CDR3nt: TGCGCCAGCAGGTTGGACGACCCGGTGGCGGGAGACTACGAGCAGTACTTC

j_gene: TRBJ2-1
v_gene: TRBV20-1
abundance: many
d_gene: NA
CDR3aa: CSARVAAGEQFF
CDR3nt: TGCAGTGCTAGAGTGGCTGCGGGAGAGCAGTTCTTC

j_gene: TRBJ1-5
v_gene: TRBV27
abundance: NA
d_gene: TRBD1
CDR3aa: CASSPRTGNGQPQHF
CDR3nt: TGTGCCAGCAGTCCGAGGACAGGGAACGGGCAGCCCCAGCATTTT

j_gene: TRBJ2-3
v_gene: TRBV29-1
abundance: NA
d_gene: NA
CDR3aa: CSAGASLLGTDTQYF
CDR3nt: TGCAGCGCAGGGGCCTCGTTGTTGGGTACAGATACGCAGTATTTT

j_gene: TRBJ2-5
v_gene: TRBV6-1
abundance: medium-sized
d_gene: NA
CDR3aa: CASSARGAPETQYF
CDR3nt: TGTGCCAGCAGTGCTCGGGGGGCTCCAGAGACCCAGTACTTC

j_gene: TRBJ1-1
v_gene: TRBV5-1
abundance: NA
d_gene: NA
CDR3aa: CASSLGQSEAFF
CDR3nt: TGCGCCAGCAGCTTGGGACAGAGTGAGGCTTTCTTT

j_gene: TRBJ1-6
v_gene: TRBV20-1
abundance: few
d_gene: NA
CDR3aa: CSARKDNAYSPLHF
CDR3nt: TGCAGTGCTAGAAAAGACAACGCGTATTCACCCCTCCACTTT

j_gene: TRBJ2-7
v_gene: TRBV20-1
abundance: few
d_gene: TRBD1
CDR3aa: CSASQGASYEQYF
CDR3nt: TGCAGTGCTAGCCAGGGGGCCTCCTACGAGCAGTACTTC

j_gene: TRBJ2-1
v_gene: TRBV12-3/TRBV12-4
abundance: NA
d_gene: TRBD2
CDR3aa: CASSLSSGGAGINNEQFF
CDR3nt: TGTGCCAGCAGTTTAAGTAGCGGGGGGGCCGGGATAAACAATGAGCAGTTCTTC

j_gene: TRBJ1-5
v_gene: TRBV28
abundance: many
d_gene: TRBD1
CDR3aa: CASSPGTVFRAQHF
CDR3nt: TGTGCCAGCAGTCCTGGGACAGTTTTTCGGGCCCAGCATTTT

j_gene: TRBJ2-1
v_gene: TRBV6-5
abundance: many
d_gene: NA
CDR3aa: CASSYDTSSEQFF
CDR3nt: TGTGCCAGCAGTTACGACACTTCCAGTGAGCAGTTCTTC

j_gene: TRBJ1-2
v_gene: TRBV5-6
abundance: many
d_gene: TRBD1
CDR3aa: CASSPAGGIYGYTF
CDR3nt: TGTGCCAGCAGCCCAGCAGGGGGAATCTATGGCTACACCTTC

j_gene: TRBJ2-2
v_gene: TRBV20-1
abundance: many
d_gene: TRBD1
CDR3aa: CSAGDTHRGDHGELFF
CDR3nt: TGCAGTGCTGGAGATACCCACAGGGGAGATCACGGGGAGCTGTTTTTT

j_gene: TRBJ1-2
v_gene: TRBV27
abundance: NA
d_gene: NA
CDR3aa: CASSLSRGNYGYTF
CDR3nt: TGTGCCAGCAGTTTATCGCGGGGGAACTATGGCTACACCTTC

j_gene: TRBJ1-4
v_gene: TRBV5-1
abundance: NA
d_gene: NA
CDR3aa: CASSLGGGRIEKLFF
CDR3nt: TGCGCCAGCAGCCTTGGAGGGGGAAGAATAGAAAAACTGTTTTTT

j_gene: TRBJ2-5
v_gene: TRBV6-5
abundance: NA
d_gene: TRBD1
CDR3aa: CASSYQGTAKETQYF
CDR3nt: TGTGCCAGCAGTTACCAAGGGACAGCAAAAGAGACCCAGTACTTC

j_gene: TRBJ2-7
v_gene: TRBV7-6
abundance: NA
d_gene: NA
CDR3aa: CASSLGGRYEQYF
CDR3nt: TGTGCCAGCAGCTTAGGGGGGCGGTACGAGCAGTACTTC

j_gene: TRBJ1-5
v_gene: TRBV6-1
abundance: few
d_gene: TRBD1
CDR3aa: CASTMQGARNQPQHF
CDR3nt: TGTGCCAGCACAATGCAGGGGGCGCGCAATCAGCCCCAGCATTTT

j_gene: TRBJ1-2
v_gene: TRBV28
abundance: few
d_gene: TRBD1
CDR3aa: CASSWGGQLYGYTF
CDR3nt: TGTGCCAGCAGTTGGGGGGGACAGCTTTATGGCTACACCTTC

j_gene: TRBJ1-6
v_gene: TRBV12-3/TRBV12-4
abundance: many
d_gene: NA
CDR3aa: CASSLAVLYSPLHF
CDR3nt: TGTGCCAGCAGTTTAGCGGTCCTCTATTCACCCCTCCACTTT

j_gene: TRBJ1-1
v_gene: TRBV28
abundance: NA
d_gene: NA
CDR3aa: CATLSPGGRAEAFF
CDR3nt: TGTGCCACCCTGTCCCCGGGGGGAAGGGCTGAAGCTTTCTTT

j_gene: TRBJ2-7
v_gene: TRBV29-1
abundance: NA
d_gene: NA
CDR3aa: CSVEKDSSYEQYF
CDR3nt: TGCAGCGTTGAGAAAGACAGCTCCTACGAGCAGTACTTC

j_gene: TRBJ1-1
v_gene: TRBV5-5
abundance: many
d_gene: NA
CDR3aa: CASSLARTGDTEAFF
CDR3nt: TGTGCCAGCAGCTTGGCGCGAACGGGGGACACTGAAGCTTTCTTT

j_gene: TRBJ2-7
v_gene: TRBV27
abundance: few
d_gene: NA
CDR3aa: CASSPRAYSSYEQYF
CDR3nt: TGTGCCAGCAGTCCGCGGGCCTACTCTTCCTACGAGCAGTACTTC